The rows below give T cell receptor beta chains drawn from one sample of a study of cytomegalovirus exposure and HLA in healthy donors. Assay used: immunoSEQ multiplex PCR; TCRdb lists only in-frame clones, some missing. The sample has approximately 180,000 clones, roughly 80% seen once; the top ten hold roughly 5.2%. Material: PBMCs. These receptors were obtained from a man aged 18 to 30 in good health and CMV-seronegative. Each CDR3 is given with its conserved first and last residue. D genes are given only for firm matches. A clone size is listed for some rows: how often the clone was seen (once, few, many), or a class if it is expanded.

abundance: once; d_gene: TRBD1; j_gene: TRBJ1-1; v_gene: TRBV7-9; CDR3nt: TGTGCCAGCGGTCGACAGGGTCGCGTCACTGAAGCTTTCTTT; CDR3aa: CASGRQGRVTEAFF
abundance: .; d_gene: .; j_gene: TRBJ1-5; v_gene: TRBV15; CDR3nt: TGTGCCACCAGCAGAGCCCCTGAGCAGCCCCAGCATTTT; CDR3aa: CATSRAPEQPQHF
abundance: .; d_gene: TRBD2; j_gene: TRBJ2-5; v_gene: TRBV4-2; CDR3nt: TGTGCCAGCAGCCAAAGACTAGCGGACCAAGAGACCCAGTACTTC; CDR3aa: CASSQRLADQETQYF
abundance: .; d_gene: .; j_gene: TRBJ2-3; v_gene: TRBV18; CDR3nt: TGTGCCAGCTCACCACGTCTCGTCACAGATACGCAGTATTTT; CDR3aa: CASSPRLVTDTQYF
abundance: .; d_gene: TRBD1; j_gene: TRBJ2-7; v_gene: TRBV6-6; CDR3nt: TGTGCCAGCAGTGAGCGACAGGGGGTGACCTACGAGCAGTACTTC; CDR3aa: CASSERQGVTYEQYF
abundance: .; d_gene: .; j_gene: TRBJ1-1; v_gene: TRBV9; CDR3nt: TGTGCCAGCAGCGCTGCAGGGCTGGGCACTGAAGCTTTCTTT; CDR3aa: CASSAAGLGTEAFF
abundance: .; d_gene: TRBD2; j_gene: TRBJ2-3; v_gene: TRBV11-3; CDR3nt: TGTGCCAGCAGCCCCGGACTAGCGAGTGATACGCAGTATTTT; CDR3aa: CASSPGLASDTQYF
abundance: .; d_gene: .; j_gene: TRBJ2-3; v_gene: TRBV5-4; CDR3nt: TGTGCCAGCAGCTTGGTAAGCCTCCCGGATACGCAGTATTTT; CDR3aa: CASSLVSLPDTQYF
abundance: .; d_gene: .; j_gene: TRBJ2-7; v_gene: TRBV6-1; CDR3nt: TGTGCCAGCAGTGAACTGGGGGGCGAGCAGTACTTC; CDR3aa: CASSELGGEQYF
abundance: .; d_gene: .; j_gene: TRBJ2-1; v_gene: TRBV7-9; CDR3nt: TGTGCCAGCAGCTTACCTTCTCTAGGAGGCAATGAGCAGTTCTTC; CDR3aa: CASSLPSLGGNEQFF
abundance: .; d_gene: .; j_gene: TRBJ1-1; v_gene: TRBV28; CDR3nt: TGTGCCAGCAGCGTCGTCTTGAACACTGAAGCTTTCTTT; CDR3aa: CASSVVLNTEAFF
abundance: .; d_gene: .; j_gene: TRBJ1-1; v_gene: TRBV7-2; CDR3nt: TGTGCCAGCAGCTTATTGGACGCACGGGGGTGGGCTTTCTTT; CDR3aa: CASSLLDARGWAFF
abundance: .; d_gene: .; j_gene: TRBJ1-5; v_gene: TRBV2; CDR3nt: TGTGCCAGCTCAAAGGGGTTCGGGAGCAATCAGCCCCAGCATTTT; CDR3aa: CASSKGFGSNQPQHF
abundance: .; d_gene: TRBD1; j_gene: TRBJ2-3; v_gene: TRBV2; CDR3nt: TGTGCCAGCAGGAGGACAGGTCCTGAAGATACGCAGTATTTT; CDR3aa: CASRRTGPEDTQYF
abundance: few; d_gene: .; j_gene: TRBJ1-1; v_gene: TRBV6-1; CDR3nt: TGTGCCAGCACCGAGGCAGGGGAGTACACTGAAGCTTTCTTT; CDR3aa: CASTEAGEYTEAFF
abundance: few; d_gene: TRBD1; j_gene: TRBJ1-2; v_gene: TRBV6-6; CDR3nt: TGTGCCAGCAGTTCCCCGACAGGGGGATCGGACGGCTACACCTTC; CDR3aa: CASSSPTGGSDGYTF
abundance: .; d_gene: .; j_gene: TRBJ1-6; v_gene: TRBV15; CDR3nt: TGTGCCACCAGCATAGAGAGGGTTGGAACACCCCTCCACTTT; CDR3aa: CATSIERVGTPLHF
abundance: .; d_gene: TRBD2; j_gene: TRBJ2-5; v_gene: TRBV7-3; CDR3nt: TGTGCCAGCAGCTTAACGGGCCAGCGGGGGGAGACCCAGTACTTC; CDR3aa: CASSLTGQRGETQYF
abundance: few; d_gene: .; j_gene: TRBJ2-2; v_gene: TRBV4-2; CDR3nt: TGTGCCAGCAGCCAAGGGAGGTACACCGGGGAGCTGTTTTTT; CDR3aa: CASSQGRYTGELFF
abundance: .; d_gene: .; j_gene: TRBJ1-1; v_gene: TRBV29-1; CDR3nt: TGCAGCGTTGAAGGGGGGCAAAGTGAAGCTTTCTTT; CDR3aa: CSVEGGQSEAFF
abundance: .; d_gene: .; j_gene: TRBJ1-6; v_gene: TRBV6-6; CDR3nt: TGTGCCAGCAGTTACTGGGGGGGGTCACCCCTCCACTTT; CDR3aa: CASSYWGGSPLHF
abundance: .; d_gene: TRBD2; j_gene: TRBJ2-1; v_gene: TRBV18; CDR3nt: TGTGCCAGCTCACCAGGGACTAGTCCCAACAATGAGCAGTTCTTC; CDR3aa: CASSPGTSPNNEQFF
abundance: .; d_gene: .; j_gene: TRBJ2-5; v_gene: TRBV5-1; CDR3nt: TGCGCCAGCAGTGCCAGGGCCTTCCGGGAGACCCAGTACTTC; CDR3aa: CASSARAFRETQYF
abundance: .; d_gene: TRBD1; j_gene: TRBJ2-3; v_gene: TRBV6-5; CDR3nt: TGTGCCAGCAGTTATCGACAGGGTATGGCAGATACGCAGTATTTT; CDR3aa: CASSYRQGMADTQYF